This T cell receptor beta chain emerged from a study of blood T cells in healthy people across ages. The CDR3 runs 15 residues. CDR1 is MRHNA and CDR2 is SNTAGT in the germline V gene. It was with a sample-barcoded 5' primer and a J-beta primer mix that a second PCR of roughly 7 to 12 cycles was run. Each cDNA molecule, via a template-switch adaptor with 12 random nucleotides, was tagged. Via MiXCR, TCRdb re-called the 5' RACE reads, giving one row per CDR3 protein. Of some 1.6 million distinct CDR3 sequences detected, roughly 30% appear once; the ten largest clones hold roughly 10%. Note on this clonotype: An end of the junction differs from the germline gene, which may be a read error.

The donors, all healthy, were Caucasians living in Russia, aged 6 to 90. Each donor gave 9.5 to 10 milliliters of peripheral blood. The chain has TRBV6-4 and TRBJ2-2; tentative D call: TRBD2 (7 bases). Sequencing input: blood. The sequence came from a young woman in good health. CDR3 DNA: TGTGCCAGCAGTGTTGATGCGGGGGACACCGGGGAGCCGTTTTTT. Amino acid sequence: CASSVDAGDTGEPFF.